These 30 T cell receptor beta chains came from one sample sequenced in a study of cytomegalovirus exposure and HLA in healthy donors. PCR used 60 Vbeta primers and 13 Jbeta primers. Only in-frame clones appear in the TCRdb table, and some are missing; sequencing was by immunoSEQ multiplex PCR. In the table there are roughly 130,000 clones, roughly 78% of which are singletons. Sequenced input: PBMCs. Receptors originate from a man younger than 40 in good health and CMV-seronegative.

The J gene is TRBJ2-5, the V gene TRBV4-3; 7 bases fit TRBD1. Trimming removed 1 base from V and 5 bases from J; junction bases left unmatched: 10. This CDR3 has 16 residues. CDR1 and CDR2 (germline): LGHNA, YSLEER. The CDR3 region is CASSQGAGTEGETQYF. CDR3 nucleotides: TGCGCCAGCAGCCAAGGGGCCGGGACAGAGGGGGAGACCCAGTACTTC.

The V call is TRBV28, the J call TRBJ2-1, with 9 bases aligning to TRBD2. This CDR3 is 18 amino acids long. Trimming at V came to 5 bases and at J to 8 bases, leaving 19 bases not matched to a gene. Germline V lookup: CDR1 MDHEN, CDR2 SYDVKM. This chain's CDR3 is CASSTRGVAGVVEDEQFF. The CDR3 DNA reads as TGTGCCAGCAGTACCCGGGGGGTAGCGGGAGTAGTAGAGGATGAGCAGTTCTTC.

The CDR3 reads CASSLDGGLSYEQYF. The CDR3 DNA sequence: TGTGCCAGCAGCTTAGATGGGGGACTCTCCTACGAGCAGTACTTC. V is TRBV7-2 and J is TRBJ2-5; tentative D call: TRBD2 (6 bases). The better agreement between TRBJ2-7 and the DNA end casts doubt on the J call. CDR1 and CDR2 from the germline V gene are SGHTA and FQGNSA. The CDR3 loop spans 15 amino acids.

J is TRBJ2-1 and V is TRBV4-1; D is ambiguous. CDR3 length: 14 residues. In germline, CDR1 is MGHRA, CDR2 YSYEKL. V lost 0 bases and J 10 bases, leaving 13 bases between the germline ends. The CDR3 is CASSQDLPVREQFF. CDR3 in DNA: TGCGCCAGCAGCCAAGATCTACCTGTGCGAGAGCAGTTCTTC.

The J gene is TRBJ2-5, the V gene TRBV7-6; perhaps TRBD1 as D (7 bases). Trimming took off 1 base at V and 8 bases at J, with 14 bases between the two ends. The CDR3 is 14 residues long. Germline V gene data show CDR1 as SGHVS and CDR2 as FNYEAQ. DNA for the CDR3: TGTGCCAGCAGCTTAGACTCGCAGGGGGGAACCCAGTACTTC. Protein product: CASSLDSQGGTQYF.

This clone has just a few counts. The chain recombines TRBV5-6 with TRBJ1-5, with TRBD1 identical over 8 bases. J was trimmed by 6 bases and V by 0 bases; bases with no gene match: 5. Per the germline V gene, CDR1 is SGHDT and CDR2 is YYEEEE. The CDR3 consists of 15 residues. The CDR3 DNA is TGTGCCAGCAGCTTGGGCAGGGGGCTAAGTCAGCCCCAGCATTTT. Its protein is CASSLGRGLSQPQHF.

The chain combines TRBV29-1 with TRBJ2-3; 8 bases line up with TRBD1. CDR1 and CDR2 from the germline V gene are SQVTM and ANQGSEA. V was pared by 7 bases and J by 1 base, with 4 bases of the junction left unmatched. This CDR3 contains 13 residues. CDR3 loop: CSGTGSGTDTQYF. CDR3 sequence (DNA): TGCAGCGGGACAGGGTCCGGCACAGATACGCAGTATTTT.

Regarding this clone: The junction departs from the called germline gene at one end, perhaps through a read error. The rearrangement links TRBV9 to TRBJ1-2; 11 bases line up with TRBD1. This CDR3 spans 16 amino acids. Germline-derived CDR1 and CDR2 are SGDLS and YYNGEE. The CDR3 DNA sequence: TGTGCCAGCAGCGGATACGGGACAGGGGGGGCGAGGGGCTACCCCTTC. Encoded protein: CASSGYGTGGARGYPF.

The rearrangement uses TRBV7-2 and TRBJ1-2; 7 bases align to TRBD1. Germline CDR1 SGHTA, CDR2 FQGNSA. CDR3 length equals 16 residues. The ends lost 4 bases at V and 8 bases at J; junction bases unmatched: 16. Written as DNA, the CDR3 is TGTGCCAGCAGCTCCCCAGGGGGTGGGGGGCGCAGGGGCTACACCTTC. It specifies CASSSPGGGGRRGYTF.

The V and J genes are TRBV27 and TRBJ2-3; 14 nucleotides align to TRBD2. The V gene's germline CDR1 is MNHEY and CDR2 SMNVEV (reference sequence). CDR3 length equals 18 residues. The ends lost 3 bases at V and 3 bases at J; junction bases unmatched: 8. In DNA form, the CDR3 reads TGTGCCAGCAGTTTTCTGACTAGCGGGAGGGGAGATACAGATACGCAGTATTTT. As protein: CASSFLTSGRGDTDTQYF.

The chain couples TRBV10-2 to TRBJ2-3, with TRBD2 matching over 8 bases. The length of the CDR3 is 17 residues. The germline gives CDR1 WSHSY, CDR2 SAAADI. J gave up 2 bases and V 2 bases, and 9 bases lay outside the gene matches. The CDR3 here is CASSERASGLNTDTQYF. The CDR3 coding sequence is TGCGCCAGCAGTGAGAGGGCTAGCGGGTTAAACACAGATACGCAGTATTTT.

The chain couples TRBV27 to TRBJ2-3; 7 nucleotides align to TRBD2. Germline CDR1 MNHEY, CDR2 SMNVEV (reference sequence). Unmatched junction bases numbered 4, after V lost 6 bases and J lost 1 base. The CDR3 extends over 14 amino acids. The CDR3 nucleotides read TGTGCCAGCAGGCGGGAGATCGGCACAGATACGCAGTATTTT. This sequence encodes CASRREIGTDTQYF.

The V call is TRBV25-1, the J call TRBJ2-7, with D perhaps TRBD2 (5 bases). The germline gives CDR1 MGHDK, CDR2 SYGVNS. The germline V and J ends were trimmed by 3 bases and 2 bases, with 17 bases remaining between them. There are 16 residues in the CDR3. DNA of the CDR3: TGTGCCAGCAGTGATGCTCGAGCGGAGTCTCCCTACGAGCAGTACTTC. Amino acid sequence: CASSDARAESPYEQYF.

The chain joins TRBV27 to TRBJ2-7; D may be TRBD2 (6 bases). Germline V gene sequence: CDR1 MNHEY, CDR2 SMNVEV (reference sequence). V was clipped by 4 bases and J by 0 bases, with 7 bases between them. The CDR3 spans 13 residues. The CDR3 DNA sequence: TGTGCCAGCAGTTGGGACTTCTCCTACGAGCAGTACTTC. It yields the protein CASSWDFSYEQYF.

This clone showed up just once. This sequence joins TRBV30 and TRBJ1-2; no firm D call. The V end was cut by 2 bases, the J end by 4 bases, with 8 bases between. CDR3 length: 12 residues. CDR1 and CDR2 (germline): GTSNPN, SVGIG (reference sequence). Here the CDR3 DNA reads TGTGCCTGGAGTCGGGGAAGCTATGGCTACACCTTC. This encodes CAWSRGSYGYTF. The full variable domain, completed using reference TRBV30 and TRBJ1-2, is SQTIHQWPATLVQPVGSPLSLECTVEGTSNPNLYWYRQAAGRGLQLLFYSVGIGQISSEVPQNLSASRPQDRQFILSSKKLLLSDSGFYLCAWSRGSYGYTFGSGTRLTVV.

This chain joins TRBV11-2 and TRBJ2-1; D possibly corresponds to TRBD2 (5 bases). Trimming took 1 base from V and 0 from J, leaving 10 bases between them. From germline, CDR1 is SGHAT and CDR2 FQNNGV. The CDR3 is 16 residues long. The CDR3 DNA sequence: TGTGCCAGCAGCTTAGCTTTCAGCGGCTCCTACAATGAGCAGTTCTTC. This sequence encodes CASSLAFSGSYNEQFF.

V usage is TRBV27 and J usage is TRBJ1-2; tentatively, D is TRBD1 (5 bases). The CDR3 is 14 amino acids. V was shortened by 0 bases and J by 7 bases, with 12 bases between the two germline ends. The V gene's germline CDR1 is MNHEY and CDR2 SMNVEV (reference sequence). The DNA of the CDR3 is TGTGCCAGCAGTTTATCAGCAGGGTCGGGTGGCTACACCTTC. Its protein is CASSLSAGSGGYTF.

The CDR3 DNA is TGTGCCAGTAGTGGAAACAGGGGTACGTACAATGAGCAGTTCTTC. Protein sequence: CASSGNRGTYNEQFF. The chain has TRBV19 and TRBJ2-1; 7 bases agree with TRBD1. CDR1 and CDR2 from the germline V gene are LNHDA and SQIVND (reference sequence). Losses at the gene ends were 5 bases for V and 4 bases for J; bases not matched to a gene: 8. CDR3 length: 15 amino acids.

The V and J genes are TRBV2 and TRBJ2-3, with 11 bases identical to TRBD2. Germline V gene data show CDR1 as SNHLY and CDR2 as FYNNEI. Trimming took 9 bases from V and 3 from J; bases not matched to a gene: 8. There are 15 residues in the CDR3. This chain's CDR3 is CASRLLAGVTDTQYF. CDR3 coding DNA: TGTGCCAGTCGGCTACTAGCGGGAGTTACAGATACGCAGTATTTT. Together with reference TRBV2 and TRBJ2-3, the CDR3 gives the full variable domain: EPEVTQTPSHQVTQMGQEVILRCVPISNHLYFYWYRQILGQKVEFLVSFYNNEISEKSEIFDDQFSVERPDGSNFTLKIRSTKLEDSAMYFCASRLLAGVTDTQYFGPGTRLTVL.

The chain uses TRBV2 and TRBJ1-5; 9 bases map to TRBD1. CDR1 and CDR2 (germline): SNHLY, FYNNEI. This CDR3 contains 15 residues. Trimming cost V 8 bases and J 2 bases; bases outside gene matches: 7. CDR3 residues: CASGPTGGGNQPQHF. As DNA, the CDR3 is TGTGCCAGCGGCCCTACAGGGGGCGGCAATCAGCCCCAGCATTTT.

This clone was detected only once. The genes are TRBV5-6 and TRBJ2-3; D is uncertain. The V and J ends lost 0 bases and 3 bases respectively, with 11 bases between them. The CDR3 consists of 15 residues. Germline V CDR1 and CDR2: SGHDT, YYEEEE. CDR3 nucleotides: TGTGCCAGCAGCTTGGGTCTAGAGGTTACAGATACGCAGTATTTT. Translation gives CASSLGLEVTDTQYF.

This chain connects TRBV29-1 to TRBJ2-7, with D uncertain. The V end was cut by 4 bases, the J end by 3 bases, with 7 bases between. Germline V gives CDR1 SQVTM, CDR2 ANQGSEA. The CDR3 consists of 11 residues. CDR3 nucleotides: TGCAGCGTTGTAGGCGGCTACGAGCAGTACTTC. It codes for CSVVGGYEQYF.

This chain joins TRBV7-2 and TRBJ1-3; D not resolved. The CDR3 spans 15 residues. The germline CDR1 and CDR2 sequences are SGHTA and FQGNSA. With 5 bases removed from V and 0 bases from J, the gap between germline ends came to 11 bases. The CDR3 DNA follows: TGTGCCAGCAGCCCAATTTTCATCTCTGGAAACACCATATATTTT. Encoded protein: CASSPIFISGNTIYF.

The chain links TRBV7-8 to TRBJ2-5, with a tentative D call TRBD1 (5 bases). The end of the DNA is better explained by TRBJ2-7, so the J call may be wrong. Germline CDR1 and CDR2: SGHVS and FQNEAQ. The CDR3 is 15 residues long. CDR3 amino acids: CASSLYQGPTYEQYF. In nucleotides, the CDR3 is TGTGCCAGCAGCTTATATCAGGGCCCTACCTACGAGCAGTACTTC.

The J gene is TRBJ2-3, the V gene TRBV6-5; 8 positions match TRBD2. The germline CDR1 and CDR2 sequences are MNHEY and SVGAGI. Trimming removed 2 bases from V and 1 base from J; junction bases left unmatched: 2. CDR3 length equals 15 residues. The CDR3 DNA reads TGTGCCAGCAGTTACGAGACTAGCGGCACAGATACGCAGTATTTT. Residues: CASSYETSGTDTQYF.

This clone has just one count. V gene TRBV29-1 combines with J gene TRBJ1-5; D gene ambiguous. The CDR3 runs 13 residues. V was cut by 1 base and J by 6 bases, with 10 bases left in between. Germline V lookup: CDR1 SQVTM, CDR2 ANQGSEA. In DNA, the CDR3 is TGCAGCGTTGAAGTTATTCTCGGTCAGCCCCAGCATTTT. Its translation is CSVEVILGQPQHF.

The rearrangement links TRBV18 to TRBJ2-2; 7 nucleotides match TRBD2. The CDR3 runs 16 residues. Germline V gene data show CDR1 as KGHSH and CDR2 as LQKENI. J lost 5 bases, V lost 6 bases, and 12 bases had no gene match. The CDR3 DNA is TGTGCCAGCTCCCACCCGAGCGGGAAGGGAACCGGGGAGCTGTTTTTT. It is translated as CASSHPSGKGTGELFF.

V is TRBV19 and J is TRBJ2-7; D perhaps matches TRBD1 (6 bases). Trimming removed 5 bases from V and 6 bases from J, with 14 bases in between. The CDR3 is 13 residues long. CDR1 LNHDA and CDR2 SQIVND come from the germline V gene (reference sequence). The CDR3 loop reads CASSPQDSPEQYF. CDR3 nucleotide sequence: TGTGCCAGTAGTCCACAGGACAGCCCCGAGCAGTACTTC.

J is TRBJ1-1 and V is TRBV9; 8 bases align to TRBD1. This CDR3 is built from 14 residues. V dropped 4 bases and J dropped 3; count of bases not matched to a gene: 5. CDR1 is SGDLS and CDR2 is YYNGEE in the germline V gene. CDR3 nucleotide sequence: TGTGCCAGCAGCCGGGACAGGAGGCACACTGAAGCTTTCTTT. This encodes CASSRDRRHTEAFF.

This chain links TRBV5-6 with TRBJ2-2; D is undetermined. CDR3 size: 13 residues. V lost 4 bases to trimming and J lost 1 base, with 5 bases between them. CDR1 and CDR2 (germline): SGHDT, YYEEEE. CDR3 sequence reads: CASSRQNTGELFF. In DNA, the CDR3 is TGTGCCAGCAGCCGACAGAACACCGGGGAGCTGTTTTTT.